The next 17 T cell receptor beta chains were all read from a single sample in a study of T cells expressing NK-cell markers. Following a re-call of the 5' RACE reads, TCRdb has one entry per CDR3 protein and lacks DNA. The repertoire shows 200,000 to 300,000 distinct CDR3 sequences; the top ten hold 4.2%. Sequenced material: blood T cells: a sorted CD56 or NKG2C T cell subset, CD4+ or CD8+ T cells, or bulk PBMC T cells (not recorded which). The source of these receptors is a woman aged 18-70 years in good health.

V usage is TRBV6-5 and J usage is TRBJ2-1; TCRdb's D call of TRBD2 is untestable without DNA. The germline gives CDR1 MNHEY, CDR2 SVGAGI. The CDR3 extends over 19 amino acids. This CDR3 is CASSYVGLRPSSSYNEQFF.

The chain links TRBV6-1 to TRBJ2-1; TCRdb proposes TRBD2, but this gene call is untestable without DNA. CDR1 and CDR2 (germline): MNHNS, SASEGT. The CDR3 runs 15 residues. CDR3 protein: CASSPAGILLNEQFF.

V is TRBV6-2 or TRBV6-3 and J is TRBJ2-4; the D gene TCRdb calls, TRBD1, cannot be checked with no DNA. Germline V CDR1 and CDR2: MNHEY, SVGEGT. CDR3 length equals 14 residues. The CDR3 is CASSYGAGGWIQYF.

The rearrangement links TRBV27 to TRBJ2-6; checking the TCRdb D call of TRBD1 is not possible without DNA. From germline, CDR1 is MNHEY and CDR2 SMNVEV (reference sequence). CDR3 length: 18 amino acids. CDR3 sequence: CASRAGTGGFSGANVLTF.

The CDR3 sequence: CASNEGGVNTEAFF. This chain uses TRBV21-1 with TRBJ1-1; the D gene TCRdb calls, TRBD1, cannot be checked with no DNA. TRBV21-1 corresponds to a pseudogene. There are 14 residues in the CDR3.

The chain is built from TRBV20-1 and TRBJ1-4; TCRdb indicates TRBD1, and absent DNA this call remains unverified. Germline loops: CDR1 DFQATT, CDR2 SNEGSKA (reference sequence). CDR3 length equals 15 residues. CDR3: CSARGRGMRFEKLFF.

CDR3 in amino acids: CASSDLWTGSGYTF. J is TRBJ1-2 and V is TRBV6-1; TCRdb lists TRBD1, though no DNA is available to test this call. The CDR3 runs to 14 residues. Germline CDR1 reads MNHNS; CDR2 reads SASEGT.

J is TRBJ2-1 and V is TRBV5-1; the D call of TRBD1 rests on TCRdb alone, since no DNA is present to check it. The CDR3 totals 12 residues. Germline-derived CDR1 and CDR2 are SGHRS and YFSETQ. The CDR3 protein is CASSPDMGEQFF. Looking up the rest from reference TRBV5-1 and TRBJ2-1 gives the full variable domain: KAGVTQTPRYLIKTRGQQVTLSCSPISGHRSVSWYQQTPGQGLQFLFEYFSETQRNKGNFPGRFSGRQFSNSRSEMNVSTLELGDSALYLCASSPDMGEQFFGPGTRLTVL.

The chain combines TRBV10-3 with TRBJ1-6; TCRdb returns TRBD1, unconfirmable since there is no DNA. Germline V gene lookup returns CDR1 ENHRY and CDR2 SYGVKD. The CDR3 spans 14 residues. The CDR3 loop is CAISREQGDSPLHF.

This rearrangement joins TRBV7-2 to TRBJ2-5; TCRdb names TRBD2, which stays unverified in the absence of DNA. This CDR3 comprises 15 residues. CDR1 is SGHTA, CDR2 FQGNSA, per germline. Here the CDR3 reads CASSLVRAIQETQYF.

The chain is built from TRBV4-3 and TRBJ2-3; TCRdb names TRBD1, which stays unverified in the absence of DNA. Germline lookup yields CDR1 LGHNA and CDR2 YSLEER. This CDR3 spans 17 amino acids. The CDR3 loop reads CASSQGTGAQYTDTQYF.

This chain connects TRBV6-1 to TRBJ2-3; TCRdb indicates TRBD1, and absent DNA this call remains unverified. This CDR3 region has 14 residues. The germline V gene encodes CDR1 MNHNS and CDR2 SASEGT. CDR3 region: CASSPLTYTDTQYF.

The V and J genes are TRBV12-3 or TRBV12-4 and TRBJ1-5. The CDR3 spans 16 residues. CDR3 in amino acids: CASSPMEGSGNQPQHF.

This chain connects TRBV7-2 to TRBJ2-5. The V gene's germline CDR1 is SGHTA and CDR2 FQGNSA. This CDR3 is built from 13 residues. The CDR3 sequence: CASNFGPGETQYF. Looking up the rest from reference TRBV7-2 and TRBJ2-5 gives the full variable domain: GAGVSQSPSNKVTEKGKDVELRCDPISGHTALYWYRQSLGQGLEFLIYFQGNSAPDKSGLPSDRFSAERTGGSVSTLTIQRTQQEDSAVYLCASNFGPGETQYFGPGTRLLVL.

The V call is TRBV29-1, the J call TRBJ1-4; the D call from TCRdb, TRBD1, cannot be confirmed without DNA. CDR1 SQVTM and CDR2 ANQGSEA come from the germline V gene. The CDR3 extends over 13 amino acids. Here the CDR3 reads CSAGQGANEKLFF.

The J gene is TRBJ2-3, the V gene TRBV6-1; the TCRdb call, TRBD2, lacks DNA for checking. The germline V gene encodes CDR1 MNHNS and CDR2 SASEGT. The CDR3 has 14 amino acids. The CDR3 reads CASRELAGGPGQYF.

This sequence joins TRBV6-5 and TRBJ1-1. The CDR3 length is 14 residues. Per the germline V gene, CDR1 is MNHEY and CDR2 is SVGAGI. The CDR3 loop is CASSIQGINTEAFF.